This T cell receptor beta chain came from a study of PD-1 blockade in classical Hodgkin lymphoma. Sequencing used immunoSEQ multiplex PCR; TCRdb keeps in-frame clones, though not all of them. The repertoire holds around 40,000 clones, with just under 80% as singletons. Trimming removed 6 bases at V and 1 base at J, with 6 bases between. The CDR3 is 13 residues long. Germline V gene sequence: CDR1 MNHEY, CDR2 SMNVEV (reference sequence). With no exception, relapse followed autologous stem cell transplantation in all patients, and brentuximab vedotin exposure varied. The source of this sequence is a human donor with classical Hodgkin lymphoma. V gene TRBV27 combines with J gene TRBJ2-2; D possibly corresponds to TRBD1 (6 bases). Here the sequenced sample was peripheral blood mononuclear cells (PBMCs), taken at baseline. CDR3 residues: CASRDRNTGELFF. CDR3 DNA sequence: TGTGCCAGCAGGGACAGGAACACCGGGGAGCTGTTTTTT.